Presented here are 21 T cell receptor beta chains from one specimen sequenced in a study of vaccination effects on CD4 cells after COVID-19 (dated by TCRdb to between 2021 and 2022). In the ViraFEST assay, PBMC were stimulated with viral peptide pools, and antigen-specific CD4+ T cell clonotypes were then identified by expansion using TCR sequencing. After less than 13 days of culture, CD4+ T cells were isolated with the EasySep CD4+ T cell isolation kit. Convalescent patients had PCR-confirmed SARS-CoV-2 infection between March and December 2020, before Alpha, Beta and Delta variants emerged in the United States. Library generation was performed with the immunoSEQ multiplex PCR assay. TCRdb re-hosts the immuneACCESS table, in-frame sequences only. Its copies lack some clones; in the studies checked, an unresolved V gene accounts for under half of them, and the cause for the rest is not known. This sample lists 45,000 to 70,000 clones; around 82% were detected once. The top ten hold 4.5% to 7% of the sample.

These receptors' antigens are unknown. The sample in question was CD4+ T cells from PBMCs cultured with HIV peptides, obtained before COVID-19 vaccination. This specimen's cell subset or site label, per the study, means: HIV-1 Nef peptide pool negative control/reference culture. Source of these receptors: a human donor who had a prior SARS-CoV-2 infection.

The genes are TRBV5-6 and TRBJ2-1; D call uncertain. The germline V gene encodes CDR1 SGHDT and CDR2 YYEEEE. V was shortened by 0 bases and J by 0 bases, with 7 bases between the two germline ends. This CDR3 is 15 amino acids long. CDR3 in amino acids: CASSLDWSSYNEQFF. As DNA, the CDR3 is TGTGCCAGCAGCTTGGACTGGAGCTCCTACAATGAGCAGTTCTTC.

This chain connects TRBV29-1 to TRBJ2-3, with D perhaps matching TRBD2 (6 bases). V was clipped by 5 bases and J by 6 bases, with 18 bases between them. In germline, CDR1 is SQVTM, CDR2 ANQGSEA. This CDR3 spans 14 amino acids. CDR3 nucleotides: TGCAGCGTTAAACGGACTACTCTAACGGATACGCAGTATTTT. This translates into CSVKRTTLTDTQYF.

Only a few counts were recorded for this clone. The chain has TRBV20-1 and TRBJ2-1; D gene unclear. The CDR3 spans 10 residues. Germline CDR1 is DFQATT and CDR2 is SNEGSKA (reference sequence). The V and J ends lost 6 bases and 4 bases respectively, with 4 bases between them. The CDR3 DNA sequence: TGCAGTGCCGTTTACAATGAGCAGTTCTTC. This gives the protein CSAVYNEQFF.

The chain employs TRBV6-2 or TRBV6-3 and TRBJ2-7; no reliable D call. CDR3 size: 13 residues. Germline lookup yields CDR1 MNHEY and CDR2 SVGEGT. Trimming removed 0 bases from V and 3 bases from J, with 6 bases in between. CDR3 sequence (DNA): TGTGCCAGCAGTTACTCGAGCCTCTACGAGCAGTACTTC. It is translated as CASSYSSLYEQYF.

V and J are TRBV2 and TRBJ1-2; D may be TRBD1 (6 bases). Trimming pared 4 bases from V and 8 bases from J, leaving 11 bases between. Per the germline V gene, CDR1 is SNHLY and CDR2 is FYNNEI. The CDR3 has 12 amino acids. The DNA for the CDR3 is TGTGCCAGCAGTGGGGGGCAGGCCGGCTACACCTTC. Residues: CASSGGQAGYTF.

This chain uses TRBV10-3 with TRBJ2-7; 10 bases are shared with TRBD2. Germline CDR1 reads ENHRY; CDR2 reads SYGVKD. The J segment lost 1 base and the V segment lost 6 bases, leaving 6 bases of the junction unmatched. The length of the CDR3 is 15 residues. The CDR3 reads CAIRTGTSESYEQYF. The CDR3 nucleotides read TGTGCCATCAGGACCGGGACTAGCGAATCCTACGAGCAGTACTTC.

This clone appeared once. The chain employs TRBV11-3 and TRBJ2-3; the D is unclear. Between the trimmed V and J ends, which lost 2 bases and 2 bases, there was a span of 8 bases. The V gene's germline CDR1 is SGHNT and CDR2 YENEEA. There are 14 residues in the CDR3. The CDR3 sequence: CASSLQGPTDTQYF. CDR3 nucleotides: TGTGCCAGCAGCTTACAAGGGCCCACAGATACGCAGTATTTT.

The CDR3 DNA reads TGTGCCAGCAGCACACGAACGGGGGGGCCGTACAATGAGCAGTTCTTC. Residues: CASSTRTGGPYNEQFF. The chain links TRBV5-6 to TRBJ2-1; TRBD2 aligns across 8 bases. V dropped 4 bases and J dropped 4; count of bases not matched to a gene: 10. The CDR3 is 16 amino acids. Germline loops: CDR1 SGHDT, CDR2 YYEEEE.

This chain uses TRBV27 with TRBJ2-7; 8 bases fit TRBD2. The V gene's germline CDR1 is MNHEY and CDR2 SMNVEV (reference sequence). The CDR3 consists of 12 residues. CDR3 DNA: TGTGCAAGCGGGAGTTTCTCTTCTGGGCAGTACTTC. Protein sequence: CASGSFSSGQYF.

This rearrangement joins TRBV10-3 to TRBJ2-1; 9 bases match TRBD2. Germline V gene lookup returns CDR1 ENHRY and CDR2 SYGVKD. This CDR3 has 16 amino acids. V lost 2 bases to trimming and J lost 11 bases; unmatched junction nucleotides: 13. DNA for the CDR3: TGTGCCATCAGTGAGGCTGTAGCGGGGGCCTCTACTAAGCAGTTCTTC. Residues: CAISEAVAGASTKQFF.

This clone was counted once. The chain couples TRBV9 to TRBJ1-2, with 12 bases aligning to TRBD1. Germline V gene lookup returns CDR1 SGDLS and CDR2 YYNGEE. V lost 4 bases and J lost 6; bases outside the gene matches: 10. The CDR3 contains 16 residues. Here the CDR3 DNA reads TGTGCCAGCAGCTTAAGTCGGGACAGGGGGCGGAATGGCTACACCTTC. This sequence encodes CASSLSRDRGRNGYTF.

V gene TRBV7-6 combines with J gene TRBJ2-7; D unresolved. The CDR3 loop spans 15 amino acids. V was pared by 1 base and J by 1 base, with 11 bases between. CDR1 is SGHVS, CDR2 FNYEAQ, per germline. In nucleotides, the CDR3 is TGTGCCAGCAGCTTAGGGGCGTCAGGATCCTACGAGCAGTACTTC. It yields the protein CASSLGASGSYEQYF.

V and J are TRBV2 and TRBJ2-2; 8 bases agree with TRBD1. This CDR3 is 15 amino acids long. V shed 5 bases, J shed 5 bases, and the junction held 7 bases outside the gene matches. Germline CDR1 is SNHLY and CDR2 is FYNNEI. CDR3 in DNA: TGTGCCAGCAGTCTCGACAGGGGTGGTACCGGGGAGCTGTTTTTT. Amino acid sequence: CASSLDRGGTGELFF.

The chain couples TRBV6-5 to TRBJ1-6; possibly TRBD1 for D (5 bases). The CDR3 contains 15 residues. The germline V and J ends were trimmed by 7 bases and 2 bases, with 12 bases remaining between them. The V gene's germline CDR1 is MNHEY and CDR2 SVGAGI. The CDR3 coding sequence is TGTGCCAGCATCAAGGGGTGGCCCTATAATTCACCCCTCCACTTT. Its translation is CASIKGWPYNSPLHF.

This clone came up a few times. V and J are TRBV3-1 (or the pseudogene TRBV3-2) and TRBJ2-1; D possibly corresponds to TRBD2 (6 bases). V lost 5 bases to trimming and J lost 8 bases, with 16 bases between them. The CDR3 contains 14 residues. Germline V gives CDR1 LGHDT, CDR2 YNNKEL (reference sequence). CDR3 nucleotides: TGTGCCAGCAGCGAACACGGGAGAAGCGATGAGCAGTTCTTC. It yields the protein CASSEHGRSDEQFF.

This chain connects TRBV28 to TRBJ2-1, with TRBD2 identical over 13 bases. Trimming removed 2 bases from V and 13 bases from J; junction bases left unmatched: 8. CDR3 length equals 15 residues. Germline V gene lookup returns CDR1 MDHEN and CDR2 SYDVKM. The CDR3 is CASSLTSGRAGIQFF. CDR3 coding DNA: TGTGCCAGCAGTTTAACTAGCGGGAGGGCGGGTATCCAGTTCTTC. Variable domain in full (rest from reference TRBV28 and TRBJ2-1): DVKVTQSSRYLVKRTGEKVFLECVQDMDHENMFWYRQDPGLGLRLIYFSYDVKMKEKGDIPEGYSVSREKKERFSLILESASTNQTSMYLCASSLTSGRAGIQFFGPGTRLTVL.

This clone occurred once. The sample carries other DNA sequences with the same CDR3. The chain couples TRBV7-9 to TRBJ1-1; D unclear. Germline CDR1 reads SEHNR; CDR2 reads FQNEAQ (reference sequence). Trimming pared 3 bases from V and 1 base from J, leaving 6 bases between. The CDR3 has 13 amino acids. The CDR3 DNA follows: TGTGCCAGCAGCTTCGATCCGAACACTGAAGCTTTCTTT. Residues: CASSFDPNTEAFF.

The CDR3 region is CASSPQGSGNTIYF. Here the CDR3 DNA reads TGTGCCAGTAGTCCACAGGGATCTGGAAACACCATATATTTT. The chain is built from TRBV19 and TRBJ1-3; D is perhaps TRBD1 (6 bases). There are 14 residues in the CDR3. Germline V gives CDR1 LNHDA, CDR2 SQIVND (reference sequence). V was shortened by 5 bases and J by 1 base, with 9 bases between the two germline ends.

V is TRBV19 and J is TRBJ2-1; D is undetermined. This CDR3 is built from 15 residues. Trimming cost V 5 bases and J 6 bases, with 17 bases left between them. Germline V gene data show CDR1 as LNHDA and CDR2 as SQIVND (reference sequence). CDR3 in DNA: TGTGCCAGTAGTCGGTCCCCCGTCTTGATCAATGAGCAGTTCTTC. Its protein is CASSRSPVLINEQFF.

V usage is TRBV5-1 and J usage is TRBJ1-4, with 7 bases identical to TRBD1. Unmatched junction bases numbered 5, after V lost 4 bases and J lost 2 bases. Germline values: CDR1 SGHRS, CDR2 YFSETQ. There are 15 residues in the CDR3. The CDR3 bases are TGCGCCAGCAGCGCTTCGGACAGGACTAATGAAAAACTGTTTTTT. This translates into CASSASDRTNEKLFF.

With regard to this clone: Germline and junction disagree at one end, which may indicate a read error. This chain joins TRBV7-7 and TRBJ2-1; D perhaps matches TRBD1 (6 bases). The germline V gene encodes CDR1 SSHAT and CDR2 FNYEAQ (reference sequence). The CDR3 consists of 13 residues. The CDR3 DNA is TGTGCTAGCAGCTTAGGACAGAACAATGAGCAGTTCTTC. Protein: CASSLGQNNEQFF.